A selection of T cell receptor beta chains follows, all from one sample in a study of T cell changes during pregnancy in multiple sclerosis. Profiling relied on immunoSEQ multiplex PCR, and the TCRdb table lists in-frame clones only, not all of them. The repertoire holds 35,000 or so clones, with about 91% as singletons. Specimen: CD4+ T cells from peripheral blood mononuclear cells, collected in the third trimester of pregnancy. These receptor sequences come from a female donor in good health, enrolled as a control in a pregnancy study. The CDR3 runs from the conserved cysteine through the conserved F or W. A D gene is named only where the DNA matches it firmly. Only some rows state a clone size, as once, few, many or a class for expanded clones.

cdr3_aa cdr3_nt d_call clone_size j_call v_call
CASSVAVSGVSAFF TGTGCCAGCAGCGTAGCTGTTTCAGGGGTCTCAGCTTTCTTT . . TRBJ1-1 TRBV9
CASSPDRGSSNQPQHF TGTGCCAGCTCACCCGACAGGGGGAGCAGCAATCAGCCCCAGCATTTT TRBD1 . TRBJ1-5 TRBV18
CASSEIGGPWDTQYF TGTGCCAGCAGTGAGATCGGGGGGCCGTGGGATACGCAGTATTTT . . TRBJ2-3 TRBV6-1
CASRPGLAGGQGTQYF TGTGCCAGCAGGCCCGGGCTAGCGGGAGGGCAGGGTACGCAGTATTTT TRBD2 . TRBJ2-3 TRBV7-2
CASSPDGSSNEKLFF TGTGCCAGCAGCCCCGACGGGTCTTCTAATGAAAAACTGTTTTTT . . TRBJ1-4 TRBV7-9
CASSQDGQGAQPQHF TGCGCCAGCAGCCAAGACGGACAGGGGGCCCAGCCCCAGCATTTT TRBD1 . TRBJ1-5 TRBV4-1
CASSSFILPNTGELFF TGTGCCAGCAGCTCCTTTATCCTCCCGAACACCGGGGAGCTGTTTTTT . once TRBJ2-2 TRBV7-6
CASSVGGTGLFNEQFF TGTGCCAGCAGCGTTGGGGGGACAGGGTTGTTCAATGAGCAGTTCTTC TRBD1 . TRBJ2-1 TRBV5-8
CASSFTLTGNEQFF TGTGCCAGCAGCTTTACCCTTACTGGCAATGAGCAGTTCTTC . . TRBJ2-1 TRBV5-5
CASSLSEGYGYTF TGCGCCAGCAGCTTGTCGGAGGGCTACGGCTACACCTTC . . TRBJ1-2 TRBV5-1
CASSIDRGYEKLFF TGTGCCAGTAGTATCGACAGGGGATACGAAAAACTGTTTTTT TRBD1 . TRBJ1-4 TRBV19
CASKAGGRVQETQYF TGTGCCAGTAAGGCGGGAGGTCGGGTTCAAGAGACCCAGTACTTC TRBD2 . TRBJ2-5 TRBV19
CASNPTVVYNEQFF TGTGCCAGCAACCCGACAGTAGTTTACAATGAGCAGTTCTTC . . TRBJ2-1 TRBV6-1
CASSQDYSSYEQYF TGCGCCAGCAGCCAAGATTACAGTTCCTACGAGCAGTACTTC . . TRBJ2-7 TRBV4-1
CASSPTRDRYSYEQYF TGTGCCAGCAGTCCTACGAGGGACAGGTACTCCTACGAGCAGTACTTC TRBD1 few TRBJ2-7 TRBV27
CASSWGGAGFTGELFF TGTGCCAGCAGCTGGGGGGGGGCAGGGTTTACCGGGGAGCTGTTTTTT . . TRBJ2-2 TRBV7-2
CASSFGTYNYGYTF TGTGCCAGCAGTTTCGGGACATACAACTATGGCTACACCTTC . . TRBJ1-2 TRBV28
CASSLLAGDVSQGQFF TGCGCCAGCAGCTTACTAGCGGGGGACGTCTCCCAGGGGCAGTTCTTC TRBD2 . TRBJ2-1 TRBV5-1
CASSLAGLAGGVPYEQYF TGTGCCAGCAGCTTAGCGGGATTGGCGGGAGGGGTCCCCTACGAGCAGTACTTC TRBD2 . TRBJ2-7 TRBV7-2
CASHSDRMDTEAFF TGCGCCAGCCATTCGGACAGGATGGACACTGAAGCTTTCTTT TRBD1 . TRBJ1-1 TRBV5-1
CASSLFLAGGEQYF TGTGCCAGCAGTTTATTCCTAGCGGGCGGCGAGCAGTACTTC TRBD2 . TRBJ2-7 TRBV28
CASSPNVREKQYF TGTGCCAGCAGCCCCAACGTGCGGGAAAAGCAGTACTTC . . TRBJ2-7 TRBV7-2
CASRMGVEGAVLRYNEQFF . . . TRBJ2-1 TRBV7-9
CASSLLAGVEQYF TGTGCCAGCAGTTTACTAGCGGGGGTCGAGCAGTACTTC TRBD2 . TRBJ2-7 TRBV28
CASRDRVSTSGANVLTF TGTGCCAGCAGGGACAGGGTTTCCACCTCTGGGGCCAACGTCCTGACTTTC TRBD1 . TRBJ2-6 TRBV7-9
CASSSGERGADYEQYF TGTGCCAGCAGCTCGGGGGAGCGGGGGGCCGACTACGAGCAGTACTTC TRBD2 few TRBJ2-7 TRBV11-3
CASSLPGLTEAFF TGTGCCAGCAGTTTACCGGGACTCACTGAAGCTTTCTTT . . TRBJ1-1 TRBV28
CASSFPRSGNTIYF TGTGCCAGCAGCTTTCCTCGCTCTGGAAACACCATATATTTT . . TRBJ1-3 TRBV5-5
CASSDTSGSTGELFF TGTGCCAGCAGTGACACTAGCGGGAGCACCGGGGAGCTGTTTTTT TRBD2 . TRBJ2-2 TRBV6-4
CASSEEVGGDTEAFF TGTGCCAGCAGTGAAGAGGTAGGGGGAGACACTGAAGCTTTCTTT . once TRBJ1-1 TRBV6-1
CASSPIQGLNSPLHF TGTGCCAGCAGCCCGATACAGGGTCTCAATTCACCCCTCCACTTT . . TRBJ1-6 TRBV5-6
CASSHGKSGIGEQYF TGTGCCAGCAGCCATGGGAAAAGCGGGATAGGCGAGCAGTACTTC TRBD2 . TRBJ2-7 TRBV7-2
CASKETGIGQPQHF TGTGCCAGCAAAGAAACAGGGATCGGCCAGCCCCAGCATTTT . . TRBJ1-5 TRBV18
CASSWGQSVGYTF TGTGCCAGCAGTTGGGGACAGTCTGTTGGCTACACCTTC TRBD1 . TRBJ1-2 TRBV6-5
CASSFLLGEGETQYF TGTGCCAGCAGTTTTTTATTAGGGGAGGGGGAGACCCAGTACTTC TRBD2 . TRBJ2-5 TRBV28
CASRPDRGWNQPQHF TGTGCCAGCCGACCGGATAGGGGTTGGAATCAGCCCCAGCATTTT . . TRBJ1-5 TRBV2
CASSLAQYEQYF TGTGCCAGCAGCTTAGCGCAGTACGAGCAGTACTTC . . TRBJ2-7 TRBV7-9
CASSFEQSQETQYF TGTGCCAGCAGCTTCGAACAGTCACAAGAGACCCAGTACTTC . . TRBJ2-5 TRBV7-2
CASSRRTGGGEQYF TGTGCCAGCAGTAGGCGGACAGGGGGGGGCGAGCAGTACTTC TRBD1 . TRBJ2-7 TRBV2
CASSPRATSYEQYF TGTGCCAGCAGTCCCAGAGCGACGTCCTACGAGCAGTACTTC . once TRBJ2-7 TRBV6-5
CASSLDRQPWRGYTF TGTGCCAGCAGCTTGGACCGGCAGCCCTGGCGGGGCTACACCTTC . once TRBJ1-2 TRBV5-4
CASSEYEETQYF TGTGCCAGCAGTGAATACGAAGAGACCCAGTACTTC . . TRBJ2-5 TRBV25-1
CASSVAGGVGTEAFF TGTGCCAGCAGCGTAGCTGGGGGGGTAGGCACTGAAGCTTTCTTT . . TRBJ1-1 TRBV9
CASSLRGRNSGNTIYF TGTGCCAGCAGCTTGAGAGGGCGGAACTCTGGAAACACCATATATTTT . . TRBJ1-3 TRBV5-6
CASSLTGLSSYNEQFF TGTGCCAGCAGCTTAACGGGGCTGAGCTCCTACAATGAGCAGTTCTTC . . TRBJ2-1 TRBV7-3
CATNYLGQAQGYTF TGTGCCACTAACTACCTAGGACAGGCGCAAGGCTACACCTTC TRBD1 once TRBJ1-2 TRBV28
CAWSGDTPSPLHF TGTGCCTGGAGTGGGGACACCCCTTCACCCCTCCACTTT . . TRBJ1-6 TRBV30
CASAPGGRTDTQYF TGCGCCAGCGCCCCCGGGGGGCGCACAGATACGCAGTATTTT . . TRBJ2-3 TRBV10-2
CASSSRTGNSGNTIYF TGCGCCAGCAGCTCGAGAACAGGGAACTCTGGAAACACCATATATTTT . . TRBJ1-3 TRBV4-1
CASSLVSGTGTDTQYF TGCGCCAGCAGCTTGGTTTCGGGTACGGGCACAGATACGCAGTATTTT . . TRBJ2-3 TRBV5-1
CASSLEDWTFTDTQYF TGTGCCAGCAGCTTAGAGGACTGGACCTTCACAGATACGCAGTATTTT . . TRBJ2-3 TRBV7-2
CASSLSFRSGGPVWEQYF TGTGCCAGCAGCCTATCGTTTCGGAGCGGGGGGCCAGTTTGGGAGCAGTACTTC TRBD2 . TRBJ2-7 TRBV7-9